The 11 T cell receptor beta chains below come from one sample, sequenced in a study of PD-1 blockade in classical Hodgkin lymphoma. The assay was immunoSEQ multiplex PCR, and TCRdb's table has in-frame clones only and misses some. This table holds 40,000 or so clones, roughly nine tenths found once. Each and every patient relapsed after autologous stem cell transplantation, and patients got differing brentuximab vedotin exposure. Sequencing was performed on peripheral blood mononuclear cells (PBMCs), taken before the second cycle of nivolumab. These receptors all stem from a human donor with classical Hodgkin lymphoma.

The V call is TRBV5-1, the J call TRBJ2-7; TRBD2 matches 8 bases. CDR1 and CDR2 (germline): SGHRS, YFSETQ. The junction had 5 bases not matched to a gene; V was cut back by 0 bases and J by 3 bases. The CDR3 length is 15 residues. CDR3 in amino acids: CASSLAASGYYEQYF. CDR3 sequence (DNA): TGCGCCAGCAGCTTGGCTGCTAGCGGGTACTACGAGCAGTACTTC.

CDR3 loop: CASSIVHGGTDTQYF. CDR3 coding DNA: TGTGCCAGTAGTATAGTCCACGGAGGCACAGATACGCAGTATTTT. This chain connects TRBV19 to TRBJ2-3; D is unresolved. The V end was cut by 1 base, the J end by 1 base, with 9 bases between. The CDR3 runs 15 residues. Germline loops: CDR1 LNHDA, CDR2 SQIVND (reference sequence).

V and J are TRBV28 and TRBJ2-3; D unresolved. Germline V gene data show CDR1 as MDHEN and CDR2 as SYDVKM. This CDR3 spans 18 amino acids. V gave up 4 bases and J gave up 1 base, with 21 bases separating them. CDR3 protein: CASSSPDSFARRTDTQYF. The CDR3 bases are TGTGCCAGCAGTTCCCCCGATTCCTTCGCGCGGCGCACAGATACGCAGTATTTT.

This chain links TRBV10-3 with TRBJ2-7; D is uncertain. The germline CDR1 and CDR2 sequences are ENHRY and SYGVKD. The germline V and J ends were trimmed by 6 bases and 4 bases, with 7 bases remaining between them. The CDR3 extends over 11 amino acids. Here the CDR3 DNA reads TGTGCCATCAGGGACGTTTACGAGCAGTACTTC. Translating gives CAIRDVYEQYF.

This chain joins TRBV19 and TRBJ2-1; no reliable D call. Per germline, CDR1 LNHDA and CDR2 SQIVND (reference sequence). This CDR3 is 13 amino acids long. Trimming left V 5 bases short and J 5 bases short, with 10 bases between. The CDR3 is CASSPRVNNEQFF. DNA for the CDR3: TGTGCCAGTAGTCCCCGGGTTAACAATGAGCAGTTCTTC.

The gene calls are TRBV28 and TRBJ2-6, with TRBD1 matching over 8 bases. Germline CDR1 reads MDHEN; CDR2 reads SYDVKM. J was trimmed by 1 base and V by 5 bases; bases with no gene match: 10. This CDR3 has 18 amino acids. The CDR3 region has the DNA TGTGCCAGCAGTCCTGGGACAGGTATAGGGTCTGGGGCCAACGTCCTGACTTTC. Encoded protein: CASSPGTGIGSGANVLTF. The full variable domain, completed using reference TRBV28 and TRBJ2-6, is DVKVTQSSRYLVKRTGEKVFLECVQDMDHENMFWYRQDPGLGLRLIYFSYDVKMKEKGDIPEGYSVSREKKERFSLILESASTNQTSMYLCASSPGTGIGSGANVLTFGAGSRLTVL.

DNA of the CDR3: TGTGCCAGCATCCTCACGGGGACACACACTGAAGCTTTCTTT. As protein: CASILTGTHTEAFF. V and J are TRBV11-2 and TRBJ1-1, with D perhaps matching TRBD1 (6 bases). Germline assignment: CDR1 SGHAT and CDR2 FQNNGV. The CDR3 is made up of 14 amino acids. Trimming shortened V by 7 bases and J by 3 bases, and 15 bases separated the two germline ends.

This clone was seen only a few times. The rearrangement joins TRBV2 to TRBJ2-2; D is uncertain. CDR3 length: 11 residues. The germline gives CDR1 SNHLY, CDR2 FYNNEI. V lost 4 bases and J lost 10, with 7 bases in between. CDR3 DNA sequence: TGTGCCAGCAGTGTTAAAGTGGAGCTGTTTTTT. Translating gives CASSVKVELFF.

The J gene is TRBJ1-2, the V gene TRBV27; TRBD1 matches 7 bases. Germline lookup yields CDR1 MNHEY and CDR2 SMNVEV (reference sequence). J was trimmed by 5 bases and V by 6 bases; bases with no gene match: 6. The CDR3 is 13 amino acids. CDR3 loop: CASSPGGEYGYTF. The CDR3 DNA follows: TGTGCCAGCAGCCCAGGGGGAGAGTATGGCTACACCTTC.

The chain links TRBV7-3 to TRBJ2-1; 12 bases align to TRBD2. CDR1 and CDR2 (germline): SGHTA, FQGTGA. The CDR3 spans 18 residues. The junction had 15 bases not matched to a gene; V was cut back by 4 bases and J by 8 bases. This CDR3 reads CASSSPSGLAGMPDEQFF. For the CDR3, the DNA is TGTGCCAGCAGCTCTCCGAGCGGACTAGCGGGAATGCCCGATGAGCAGTTCTTC.

This clone has only one observation. The genes are TRBV11-2 and TRBJ2-1; D may be TRBD1 or TRBD2 (5 bases each). The CDR3 is 12 amino acids. CDR1 is SGHAT, CDR2 FQNNGV, per germline. Trimming shortened V by 5 bases and J by 13 bases, and 15 bases separated the two germline ends. The CDR3 protein is CASSTPPGPQFF. CDR3 nucleotides: TGTGCCAGCAGCACCCCCCCGGGACCTCAGTTCTTC.